This T cell receptor beta chain stems from a study of PD-1 blockade in classical Hodgkin lymphoma (dated by TCRdb to 2018 to 2021). Background on the whole study: Nivolumab dosing was 3 mg/kg intravenously every 2 weeks, continuing until either disease progression or unacceptable toxicity. The study used TCR beta sequencing and CyTOF to define a peripheral blood immune signature of response to PD-1 blockade in classical Hodgkin lymphoma.

Sample time point, as interpreted from the label and publication: cycle 2 day 1 (C2D1) of nivolumab. Every trial patient had relapsed following autologous stem cell transplantation, and prior brentuximab vedotin exposure was what differed among cohorts A, B and C. A total of fewer than 70 patients with relapsed/refractory classical Hodgkin lymphoma made up the trial cohort, and each patient's best overall response was complete response, partial response or progressive disease. In the multi-cohort phase II CheckMate 205 trial, trial patients received single-agent nivolumab. Best overall response was determined by an independent review committee according to the 2007 International Working Group response criteria. PBMCs from the trial were collected at three points: immediately before nivolumab initiation (C1D1), and during therapy at cycle 2 day 1 and cycle 4 day 1. Peripheral blood was collected in 8 mL Vacutainer Cell Preparation Tubes, from which PBMCs were isolated by centrifugation and then cryopreserved.

Genomic DNA was isolated using the Qiagen DNeasy kit from unsorted PBMCs as well as from negatively selected CD4+ and CD8+ fractions. TCR beta CDR3 regions were amplified by immunoSEQ multiplex PCR using primers annealing to V and J segments. A synthetic immune receptor repertoire was used to minimize amplification bias, and any residual bias was removed computationally once sequencing was done. The study's own analysis went as follows. Repertoire diversity was quantified as the Shannon entropy index using custom Python scripts. Unsorted, CD4+ and CD8+ repertoires were analyzed separately, except for combined analyses in which CD4+ and CD8+ sequences were merged in silico. Clonal expansion was defined as a frequency increase of at least 2-fold after treatment compared with C1D1, and clones undetected at baseline were assigned a pseudocount of 0.5. Clones with 0 or 1 copy at C1D1 were classified as singleton clones, and clones with 2 or more copies were classified as non-singleton clones. By matching protein sequences in sorted samples from the same patient, clones expanded in unsorted samples were annotated as CD4+, CD8+ or unknown. Wilcoxon tests were applied to paired samples to test diversity changes from C1D1 to C4D1. In its TCRdb copy, this immuneACCESS table keeps in-frame sequences only and misses some clones. Where compared with another copy, unresolved V genes explain less than half of these, and the others have no known cause. V and J calls and clone size are copied from that table; D and trimming were computed from the DNA. A total of around 70,000 clones appear in this sample, 70% to 75% of them only once. Less than 9.5% of the sample belongs to the ten largest clones.

As encoded in the germline V gene, CDR1 is MNHNS while CDR2 is SASEGT. The CDR3 contains 14 residues, cysteine and phenylalanine counted. Only the CDR3 DNA stays, 42 bases, in frame from base 1. At the junction V is shortened by 4 bases and J by 2 bases, with 11 bases in between. Of note for this clone: Its binding antigen is unknown. No quality values exist for individual bases; no much larger clone is one base distant.

What the research found in general, with its limitations: Baseline diversity similar to that of newly diagnosed patients was observed in trial patients achieving complete response, whereas significantly lower diversity was observed in partial responders and progressors. Lower diversity was observed in patients in whom nivolumab was started less than 1 year after ASCT, and these patients were excluded from later analyses so that confounding by immune reconstitution would be avoided. Baseline TCR diversity was reported as lower in newly diagnosed patients than in healthy donors, and lower still in relapsed/refractory patients. CD4+ but not CD8+ TCR diversity rose significantly by C4D1 (p=0.0027 vs p=0.16), most apparent in complete responders (p=0.02). The study covered only a single clinical trial cohort, and the causes of the repertoire differences, possibly disease activity or prior therapy, were still not defined.

Here the chain combines TRBV6-1 and TRBJ1-2; 6 matching bases give a weak D call of TRBD1. Sample: peripheral blood mononuclear cells (PBMCs), taken before the second cycle of nivolumab. The receptor was isolated from a human donor with classical Hodgkin lymphoma. The CDR3 amino acid sequence is: CASSASRGNYGYTF. The DNA reads TGTGCCAGCAGTGCTTCCAGGGGAAACTATGGCTACACCTTC.